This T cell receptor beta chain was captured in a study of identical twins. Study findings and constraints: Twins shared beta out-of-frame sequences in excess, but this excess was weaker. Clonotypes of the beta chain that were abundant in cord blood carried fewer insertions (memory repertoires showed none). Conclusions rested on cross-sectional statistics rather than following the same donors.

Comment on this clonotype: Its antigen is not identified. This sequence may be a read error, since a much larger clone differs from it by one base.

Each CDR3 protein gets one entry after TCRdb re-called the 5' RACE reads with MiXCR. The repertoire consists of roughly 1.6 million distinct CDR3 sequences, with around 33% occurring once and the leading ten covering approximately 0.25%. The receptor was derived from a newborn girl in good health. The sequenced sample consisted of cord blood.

CDR3 DNA: TGTGCCATCAGTGAGTTGGGAGTTACCTACGAGCAGTCCTTC. It translates to CAISELGVTYEQSF. The V and J genes are TRBV10-3 and TRBJ2-7; a possible D gene is TRBD2 (5 bases). This CDR3 is built from 14 residues. CDR1 is ENHRY, CDR2 SYGVKD, per germline.